These 9 T cell receptor delta chains came from one sample sequenced in a study of gamma delta lymphoproliferative disorders and STAT genes. TCRdb reran clone calling via CATT on the multiplex PCR reads. The sample holds about 990 delta-chain clones, approximately 2.1% seen once. Sequencing used genomic DNA taken from PBMCs of patients and controls. The sequencing sample was made of blood. These receptors came from a human donor in good health.

In this sample, this clone turned up a few times. This likely traces to a read error, being one base from a far larger clone. This same CDR3 is encoded by further DNA sequences in the sample. The J gene is TRDJ1, the V gene TRDV2; 7 bases line up with TRDD3. Germline CDR1 is GEAIGNYY and CDR2 is EKD. The CDR3 extends over 19 amino acids. Germline trimming cut 1 base from V and 0 bases from J; bases unmatched to any gene: 16. The CDR3 bases are TGTGCCTGTGACACTGTCCGAGTTGGGGGACTTTTTGACACCGATAAACTCATCTTT. Translated, it gives CACDTVRVGGLFDTDKLIF.

Of note for this clone: For this DNA, TCRdb reports the protein of a much larger clone, which diverges at residue 3, most likely from a read error; the protein presented here is translated directly from the DNA. The chain combines TRDV2 with TRDJ1; 13 nucleotides align to TRDD3. The germline V gene has CDR1 GEAIGNYY and CDR2 EKD. The CDR3 runs to 19 residues. CDR3 nucleotide sequence: TGTGCCTATGACACCAATACTGGGGGATACGCCGGGTACACCGATAAACTCATCTTT. The encoded protein is CAYDTNTGGYAGYTDKLIF.

This clone has a handful of counts. A far larger clone is just one base off, so this is likely a read error. Other DNA sequences in the same sample also yield this CDR3. The chain employs TRDV1 and TRDJ1; possibly TRDD3 for D (5 bases). The CDR3 has 16 residues. The ends were cut back, 2 bases at V and 0 bases at J, with 13 bases in the middle. Per the germline V gene, CDR1 is TSWWSYY and CDR2 is QGS. CDR3: CALGESYVWDTDKLIF. The CDR3 DNA reads as TGTGCTCTTGGGGAAAGCTATGTCTGGGACACCGATAAACTCATCTTT.

This clone was counted between two and nine times. A far more abundant clone sits one base away, making this likely a read error. The sample holds other DNA sequences that translate to the same CDR3. The chain links TRDV1 to TRDJ1; 7 bases match TRDD3. The germline gives CDR1 TSWWSYY, CDR2 QGS. CDR3 size: 26 residues. CDR3 residues: CALGELYRGLRTGDRILTRTGSKLIF. The CDR3 DNA sequence: TGTGCTCTTGGAGAACTATATCGCGGGCTTCGTACTGGGGATCGTATTCTCACCCGTACGGGGTCTAAACTCATCTTT.

This clone was seen only a few times. TCRdb pairs this DNA with a much larger clone's protein that differs at residue 5, likely a read error; the protein shown was translated from the DNA. J is TRDJ1 and V is TRDV2, with 10 bases that match TRDD3. Germline loops: CDR1 GEAIGNYY, CDR2 EKD. The CDR3 loop spans 20 amino acids. The V segment lost 3 bases and the J segment 0 bases; nucleotides outside the gene matches: 18. CDR3 in DNA: TGTGCCTGTGACCCAGTACGGGGGGATACGAATGGGGGAGACACCGATAAACTCATCTTT. Protein sequence: CACDPVRGDTNGGDTDKLIF.

By sample fraction, this clone is medium-sized. A far larger clone is off by one base, so a read error is likely. The J gene is TRDJ3, the V gene TRDV2; 8 bases are shared with TRDD3. The CDR3 length is 22 residues. With V trimmed by 0 bases and J by 1 base, 16 bases remained unmatched. Per germline, CDR1 GEAIGNYY and CDR2 EKD. Written as DNA, the CDR3 is TGTGCCTGTGACACCGGTGGGGTCAATTGGGGGATCGAATCCTGGGACACCCGACAGATGTTTTTC. It is translated as CACDTGGVNWGIESWDTRQMFF.

Note on this clone: This is likely an artifact of a read error, given a far larger clone one base away. It is unclear where the CDR3 begins or ends on the DNA, so no DNA is shown, and the CDR3 is as TCRdb lists it. Other DNA sequences within the sample encode an identical CDR3. This sequence joins TRDV2 and TRDJ1; the table calls TRDD3, which could not be checked here. Germline loops: CDR1 GEAIGNYY, CDR2 EKD. The length of the CDR3 is 16 amino acids, counting both ends. The CDR3 sequence is CACDTVGGGASDKLIF.

This clone occurred a few times. A read error likely explains why the TCRdb protein, taken from a much larger clone, differs from this DNA's translation at residue 15; the protein shown is translated from the DNA. The chain uses TRDV2 and TRDJ1; 13 nucleotides agree with TRDD3. This CDR3 is 19 amino acids long. Germline CDR1 is GEAIGNYY and CDR2 is EKD. The CDR3 DNA reads TGTGCCTGTGACACCAATACTGGGGGATACGCCGGGTACACCGGTAAACTCATCTTT. Amino acid sequence: CACDTNTGGYAGYTGKLIF.

Details on this clone: TCRdb records a much larger clone's protein for this DNA, with a difference at residue 10 that likely arises from a read error; the protein given is the translation of the DNA. The chain employs TRDV1 and TRDJ1; TRDD3 agrees at 7 bases. V shed 0 bases and J 6 bases; nucleotides not matched to a gene: 10. This CDR3 is 16 amino acids long. Germline V gives CDR1 TSWWSYY, CDR2 QGS. CDR3 loop: CALGELLGIWGYKLIF. DNA of the CDR3: TGTGCTCTTGGGGAACTTTTGGGGATATGGGGGTATAAACTCATCTTT.